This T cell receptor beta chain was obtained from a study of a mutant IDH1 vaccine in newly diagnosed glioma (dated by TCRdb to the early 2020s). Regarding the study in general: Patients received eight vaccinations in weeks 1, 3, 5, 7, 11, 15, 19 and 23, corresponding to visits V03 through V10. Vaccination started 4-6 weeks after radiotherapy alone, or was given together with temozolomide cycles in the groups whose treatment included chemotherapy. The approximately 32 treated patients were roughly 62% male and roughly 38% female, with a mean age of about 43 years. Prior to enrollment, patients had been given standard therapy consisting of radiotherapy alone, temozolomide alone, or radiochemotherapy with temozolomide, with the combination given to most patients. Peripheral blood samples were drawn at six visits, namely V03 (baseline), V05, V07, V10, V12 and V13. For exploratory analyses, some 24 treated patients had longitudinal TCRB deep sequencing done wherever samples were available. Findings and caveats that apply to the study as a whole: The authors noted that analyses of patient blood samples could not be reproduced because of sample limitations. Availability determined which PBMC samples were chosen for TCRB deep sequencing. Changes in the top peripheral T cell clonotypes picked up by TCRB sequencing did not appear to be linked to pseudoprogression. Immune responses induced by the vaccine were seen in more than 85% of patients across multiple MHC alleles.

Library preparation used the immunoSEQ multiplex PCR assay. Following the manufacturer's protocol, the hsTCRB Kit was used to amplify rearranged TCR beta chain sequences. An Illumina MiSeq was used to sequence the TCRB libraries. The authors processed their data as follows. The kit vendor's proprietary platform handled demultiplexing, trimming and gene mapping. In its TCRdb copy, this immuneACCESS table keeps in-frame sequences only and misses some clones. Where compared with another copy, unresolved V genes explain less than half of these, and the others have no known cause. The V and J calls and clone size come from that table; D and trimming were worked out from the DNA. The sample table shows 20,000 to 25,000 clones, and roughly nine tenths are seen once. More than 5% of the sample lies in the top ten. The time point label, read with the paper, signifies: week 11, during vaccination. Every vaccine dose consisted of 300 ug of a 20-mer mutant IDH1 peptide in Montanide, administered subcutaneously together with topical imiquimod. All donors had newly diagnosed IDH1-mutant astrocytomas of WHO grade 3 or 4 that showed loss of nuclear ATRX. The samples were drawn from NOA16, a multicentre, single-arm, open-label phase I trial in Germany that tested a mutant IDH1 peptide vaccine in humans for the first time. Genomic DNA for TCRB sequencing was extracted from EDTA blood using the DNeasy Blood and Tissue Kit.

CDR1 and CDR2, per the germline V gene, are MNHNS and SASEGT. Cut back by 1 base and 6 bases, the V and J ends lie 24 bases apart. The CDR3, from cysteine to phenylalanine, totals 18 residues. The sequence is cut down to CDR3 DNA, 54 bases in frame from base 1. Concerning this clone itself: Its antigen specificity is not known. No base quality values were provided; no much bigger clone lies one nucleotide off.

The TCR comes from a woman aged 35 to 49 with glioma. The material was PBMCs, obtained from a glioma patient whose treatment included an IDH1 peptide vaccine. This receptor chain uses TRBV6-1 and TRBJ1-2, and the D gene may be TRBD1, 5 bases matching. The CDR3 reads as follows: CASSEEGYPGVKANGYTF. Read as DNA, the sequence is TGTGCCAGCAGTGAAGAGGGATACCCGGGGGTAAAGGCGAATGGCTACACCTTC.